A single sample gave rise to the 10 T cell receptor beta chains below, sequenced in a study of cytotoxic CD8 clonotypes in ibrutinib-treated CLL. Here immunoSEQ multiplex PCR was the method, and the copy in TCRdb shows in-frame clones only, minus some. The sample shows about 120,000 clones, approximately 85% of them seen only once. The starting material was PBMCs, obtained after 24 months of ibrutinib treatment. The origin of the receptors is a human donor with chronic lymphocytic leukemia.

This chain uses TRBV9 with TRBJ1-2; D may be TRBD1 (6 bases). This CDR3 is 15 amino acids long. The V end was cut by 4 bases, the J end by 2 bases, with 15 bases between. Germline CDR1 reads SGDLS; CDR2 reads YYNGEE. CDR3 nucleotide sequence: TGTGCCAGCAGCTCAGACGGGGGGCTCAACTATGGCTACACCTTC. Its protein is CASSSDGGLNYGYTF.

With respect to this clone: The germline gene is not matched at one end of the junction; a read error may be the cause. The genes are TRBV7-7 and TRBJ2-7; 7 bases are a match to TRBD2. CDR3 length: 15 residues. The germline CDR1 and CDR2 sequences are SSHAT and FNYEAQ (reference sequence). The CDR3 reads CASSPIAGPSYEQYF. CDR3 nucleotides: TGTGCTAGCAGCCCCATAGCGGGCCCCTCCTACGAGCAGTACTTC.

The V gene is TRBV7-2, the J gene TRBJ1-6; D unclear. The germline V and J ends were trimmed by 10 bases and 5 bases, with 15 bases remaining between them. Looked up from germline, CDR1 is SGHTA and CDR2 is FQGNSA. The CDR3 is 14 residues long. The CDR3 sequence: CATTRAAHNSPLHF. The DNA of the CDR3 is TGTGCCACCACAAGGGCGGCCCATAATTCACCCCTCCACTTT.

This chain uses TRBV5-1 with TRBJ2-7; no definite D call. Germline CDR1 reads SGHRS; CDR2 reads YFSETQ. Trimming removed 0 bases from V and 4 bases from J, with 2 bases in between. CDR3 length: 11 residues. CDR3 loop: CASSLEYEQYF. The CDR3, as DNA: TGCGCCAGCAGCTTGGAGTACGAGCAGTACTTC.

The chain uses TRBV4-2 and TRBJ2-5; 15 nucleotides line up with TRBD2. V dropped 2 bases and J dropped 7; count of bases not matched to a gene: 14. Germline CDR1 is LGHNA and CDR2 is YNFKEQ. This CDR3 contains 19 residues. Written as DNA, the CDR3 is TGTGCCAGCAGCCAACCCTGGACTAGCGGGGGGGCCCGGTTGGTGACCCAGTACTTC. Its protein is CASSQPWTSGGARLVTQYF.

The sample holds one count of this clone. The chain links TRBV19 to TRBJ1-1, with TRBD1 identical over 7 bases. The CDR3 spans 15 residues. With 5 bases clipped from V and 0 bases from J, the junction kept 6 bases outside the gene matches. Per the germline V gene, CDR1 is LNHDA and CDR2 is SQIVND (reference sequence). CDR3 DNA sequence: TGTGCCAGTAGTCGGACAGGTTGGATGAACACTGAAGCTTTCTTT. Translating gives CASSRTGWMNTEAFF.

This rearrangement joins TRBV19 to TRBJ2-5; 10 nucleotides agree with TRBD2. Germline V gene lookup returns CDR1 LNHDA and CDR2 SQIVND (reference sequence). There are 14 residues in the CDR3. V was pared by 10 bases and J by 3 bases, with 8 bases of the junction left unmatched. The CDR3 bases are TGTGCCACCAAACGACTAGCGGGCGAAGAGACCCAGTACTTC. Encoded protein: CATKRLAGEETQYF.

The chain is built from TRBV11-3 and TRBJ2-3, with a tentative D call TRBD2 (5 bases). Trimming left V 2 bases short and J 6 bases short, with 12 bases between. Germline lookup yields CDR1 SGHNT and CDR2 YENEEA. This CDR3 contains 14 residues. CDR3 residues: CASSLLATTDTQYF. CDR3 DNA: TGTGCCAGCAGCTTATTGGCGACTACCGATACGCAGTATTTT.

V and J are TRBV9 and TRBJ1-2; TRBD1 is a possible D gene (6 bases). This CDR3 contains 12 residues. CDR1 SGDLS and CDR2 YYNGEE come from the germline V gene. Trimming left V 3 bases short and J 7 bases short, with 10 bases between. The CDR3 DNA sequence: TGTGCCAGCAGCGGGGGGGCCCTTGGCTACACCTTC. Its protein is CASSGGALGYTF.

This chain links TRBV6-1 with TRBJ2-5; 11 bases line up with TRBD2. Germline CDR1 MNHNS, CDR2 SASEGT. With 3 bases clipped from V and 1 base from J, the junction kept 16 bases outside the gene matches. This CDR3 is 20 amino acids long. The CDR3 DNA is TGTGCCAGCAGTGATGTCTCCGTAACCGGGACTAGCGGTCCCCAAGAGACCCAGTACTTC. Translation gives CASSDVSVTGTSGPQETQYF.